Following are 32 T cell receptor beta chains from one sample sequenced in a study of cytomegalovirus exposure and HLA in healthy donors. The protocol was immunoSEQ multiplex PCR, while the TCRdb copy is restricted to in-frame clones and leaves out a portion. This sample has about 170,000 clones, with around nine tenths found just once. Sequences were obtained from PBMCs. Every receptor here comes from a young man in good health and CMV-seropositive.

Of note for this clone: Other DNA sequences in the sample encode the same CDR3. V gene TRBV7-2 combines with J gene TRBJ2-2; D is possibly TRBD1 (6 bases). Trimming took 2 bases from V and 6 from J, leaving 7 bases between them. The V gene's germline CDR1 is SGHTA and CDR2 FQGNSA. The CDR3 sequence is 13 residues long. In nucleotides, the CDR3 is TGTGCCAGCAGCTTACAGGGGTCCGGGGAGCTGTTTTTT. Its translation: CASSLQGSGELFF.

The chain links TRBV6-4 to TRBJ1-1, with 10 bases that match TRBD1. The ends lost 4 bases at V and 4 bases at J; junction bases unmatched: 6. The CDR3 loop spans 15 amino acids. Germline V gene lookup returns CDR1 MRHNA and CDR2 SNTAGT. In DNA form, the CDR3 reads TGTGCCAGCAGTGCCCTCGGGACAGGGGTCACTGAAGCTTTCTTT. Its protein is CASSALGTGVTEAFF.

The rearrangement uses TRBV15 and TRBJ2-7, with D possibly TRBD1 on 5 matching bases. The CDR3 length is 14 residues. Germline CDR1 and CDR2: LNHNV and YYDKDF (reference sequence). Trimming pared 0 bases from V and 3 bases from J, leaving 9 bases between. The CDR3 DNA reads as TGTGCCACCAGCAGAGAGGGTAGGGGCTACGAGCAGTACTTC. Amino acids: CATSREGRGYEQYF.

The chain employs TRBV19 and TRBJ2-7; 9 bases agree with TRBD1. V lost 3 bases to trimming and J lost 3 bases; unmatched junction nucleotides: 15. The germline V gene has CDR1 LNHDA and CDR2 SQIVND (reference sequence). CDR3 size: 18 residues. CDR3 sequence: CASSMRLGTGINIYEQYF. In DNA form, the CDR3 reads TGTGCCAGTAGTATGCGTCTCGGGACAGGGATTAACATCTACGAGCAGTACTTC.

The J gene is TRBJ2-3, the V gene TRBV5-1; 9 bases match TRBD2. This CDR3 contains 17 residues. Trimming at V came to 4 bases and at J to 2 bases, leaving 11 bases not matched to a gene. The germline gives CDR1 SGHRS, CDR2 YFSETQ. CDR3 protein: CASSVAGTSITTDTQYF. DNA for the CDR3: TGCGCCAGCAGCGTCGCCGGGACTAGCATAACCACAGATACGCAGTATTTT.

The J gene is TRBJ2-1, the V gene TRBV25-1, with TRBD2 matching over 7 bases. Trimming cost V 4 bases and J 10 bases; bases outside gene matches: 7. The CDR3 spans 13 residues. Germline-derived CDR1 and CDR2 are MGHDK and SYGVNS. CDR3 sequence reads: CASSAPGLYEQFF. CDR3 sequence (DNA): TGTGCCAGCAGTGCCCCGGGACTATACGAGCAGTTCTTC.

This chain's CDR3 is CASGFRGDTQYF. CDR3 nucleotides: TGTGCTAGTGGTTTCCGGGGAGATACGCAGTATTTT. The V gene is TRBV12-5, the J gene TRBJ2-3; D is possibly TRBD2 (5 bases). Per germline, CDR1 LGHNT and CDR2 FRNRAP. With 3 bases removed from V and 5 bases from J, the gap between germline ends came to 6 bases. The CDR3 totals 12 residues.

J is TRBJ1-5 and V is TRBV10-3, with D perhaps matching TRBD1 (5 bases). This CDR3 region has 12 residues. Germline CDR1 reads ENHRY; CDR2 reads SYGVKD. V was clipped by 4 bases and J by 4 bases, with 5 bases between them. The CDR3, as DNA: TGTGCCATCAGTGGGACAAATCAGCCCCAGCATTTT. Translation gives CAISGTNQPQHF.

V usage is TRBV27 and J usage is TRBJ1-1; 7 nucleotides agree with TRBD1. This CDR3 region has 14 residues. Germline V gene data show CDR1 as MNHEY and CDR2 as SMNVEV (reference sequence). J was trimmed by 6 bases and V by 8 bases; bases with no gene match: 12. CDR3 sequence (DNA): TGTGCCAGCCTTGGGTGGACAGGAGGAGCTGAAGCTTTCTTT. Protein: CASLGWTGGAEAFF.

This clone was seen just once. The rearrangement links TRBV9 to TRBJ1-2, with D perhaps matching TRBD1 (5 bases). The CDR3 consists of 15 residues. CDR1 is SGDLS and CDR2 is YYNGEE in the germline V gene. Trimming took 3 bases from V and 4 from J, leaving 16 bases between them. This CDR3 reads CASSGLFGGSYGYTF. CDR3 coding DNA: TGTGCCAGCAGCGGACTTTTCGGGGGGTCCTATGGCTACACCTTC.

J is TRBJ2-7 and V is TRBV14, with D perhaps TRBD1 (5 bases). Trimming took 1 base from V and 5 from J, leaving 9 bases between them. The CDR3 length is 13 residues. Per germline, CDR1 SGHDN and CDR2 FVKESK. As DNA, the CDR3 is TGTGCCAGCAGCCAAGTCAGGGTGCACGAGCAGTACTTC. Its protein product is CASSQVRVHEQYF. Drawing the rest from reference TRBV14 and TRBJ2-7, the complete variable domain is EAGVTQFPSHSVIEKGQTVTLRCDPISGHDNLYWYRRVMGKEIKFLLHFVKESKQDESGMPNNRFLAERTGGTYSTLKVQPAELEDSGVYFCASSQVRVHEQYFGPGTRLTVT.

The chain couples TRBV21-1 to TRBJ2-1; the D segment call TRBD2 is taken from the table without a DNA check. TRBV21-1 is marked as a pseudogene. The CDR3 has 15 amino acids. The CDR3 region is CASSKSTSGYNEQFF. As DNA, the CDR3 is TGTGCCAGCAGCAAATCGACTAGCGGCTACAATGAGCAGTTCTTC.

This rearrangement joins TRBV4-3 to TRBJ2-1; 7 nucleotides line up with TRBD2. V lost 0 bases to trimming and J lost 0 bases; unmatched junction nucleotides: 8. The CDR3 is made up of 18 amino acids. Germline V gives CDR1 LGHNA, CDR2 YSLEER. CDR3 region: CASSQDQASGSSYNEQFF. The CDR3 coding sequence is TGCGCCAGCAGCCAAGATCAGGCTAGCGGAAGCTCCTACAATGAGCAGTTCTTC.

V usage is TRBV9 and J usage is TRBJ2-1, with 10 bases aligning to TRBD2. Germline lookup yields CDR1 SGDLS and CDR2 YYNGEE. V shed 2 bases and J 10 bases; nucleotides not matched to a gene: 9. The CDR3 has 15 amino acids. CDR3 bases: TGTGCCAGCAGCGTCGGAGCGGGAGCGGGGGGGGAGCAGTTCTTC. Translating gives CASSVGAGAGGEQFF.

V gene TRBV23-1 combines with J gene TRBJ1-5; 7 bases are shared with TRBD1. TRBV23-1 is an ORF, and what it does is uncertain. The CDR3 consists of 15 residues. V was pared by 6 bases and J by 4 bases, with 9 bases of the junction left unmatched. CDR3: CASRNRGRGNQPQHF. The CDR3 region has the DNA TGCGCCAGCAGAAATAGGGGCAGGGGGAATCAGCCCCAGCATTTT.

The rearrangement links TRBV4-1 to TRBJ2-7, with D possibly matching TRBD1 (6 bases). Germline V gives CDR1 MGHRA, CDR2 YSYEKL. The CDR3 has 15 residues. Trimming left V 1 base short and J 2 bases short, with 12 bases between. As DNA, the CDR3 is TGCGCCAGCAGCCAAGTGGCTGGACAGCCCTACGAGCAGTACTTC. This sequence encodes CASSQVAGQPYEQYF.

This rearrangement joins TRBV5-1 to TRBJ2-3, with TRBD2 matching over 8 bases. Germline trimming cut 0 bases from V and 2 bases from J; bases unmatched to any gene: 5. Looked up from germline, CDR1 is SGHRS and CDR2 is YFSETQ. The CDR3 runs 16 residues. This CDR3 reads CASSLASGWTTDTQYF. In DNA, the CDR3 is TGCGCCAGCAGCTTGGCTAGCGGGTGGACCACAGATACGCAGTATTTT. Based on the CDR3 plus reference TRBV5-1 and TRBJ2-3, the full variable domain is KAGVTQTPRYLIKTRGQQVTLSCSPISGHRSVSWYQQTPGQGLQFLFEYFSETQRNKGNFPGRFSGRQFSNSRSEMNVSTLELGDSALYLCASSLASGWTTDTQYFGPGTRLTVL.

This chain uses TRBV5-4 with TRBJ2-3, with 12 nucleotides matching TRBD2. The CDR3 contains 15 residues. J lost 3 bases, V lost 4 bases, and 3 bases had no gene match. From germline, CDR1 is SGHNT and CDR2 YYREEE (reference sequence). CDR3 in DNA: TGTGCCAGCAGCCCTAGCGGGAGGGTTACAGATACGCAGTATTTT. Encoded protein: CASSPSGRVTDTQYF.

This clone was counted a single time. This chain links TRBV7-2 with TRBJ2-1, with TRBD2 matching over 14 bases. CDR3 size: 16 residues. Germline loops: CDR1 SGHTA, CDR2 FQGNSA. The junction had 11 bases not matched to a gene; V was cut back by 4 bases and J by 12 bases. DNA of the CDR3: TGTGCCAGCAGCTCAGACGGGACTAGCGGGAGTTATCGGCAGTTCTTC. This gives the protein CASSSDGTSGSYRQFF.

This clone was observed once. This chain joins TRBV4-1 and TRBJ2-1, with TRBD2 matching over 10 bases. V lost 1 base and J lost 7; bases outside the gene matches: 4. CDR3 length equals 15 residues. Germline V CDR1 and CDR2: MGHRA, YSYEKL. The CDR3 DNA reads as TGCGCCAGCAGCCAAGGACTAGCGGGTGGGAATGAGCAGTTCTTC. Amino acids: CASSQGLAGGNEQFF.

The chain uses TRBV6-1 and TRBJ2-1; no reliable D call. Between the trimmed V and J ends, which lost 8 bases and 3 bases, there was a span of 11 bases. The CDR3 is 13 amino acids. Germline CDR1 and CDR2: MNHNS and SASEGT. DNA of the CDR3: TGTGCCAGCCGCCACCAGGACTACAATGAGCAGTTCTTC. Encoded protein: CASRHQDYNEQFF.

The V call is TRBV6-5, the J call TRBJ2-1; 15 bases agree with TRBD2. Germline CDR1 reads MNHEY; CDR2 reads SVGAGI. V was pared by 4 bases and J by 7 bases, with 2 bases of the junction left unmatched. The CDR3 extends over 15 amino acids. CDR3 loop: CASSFGLAGGNEQFF. CDR3 sequence (DNA): TGTGCCAGCAGTTTTGGACTAGCGGGGGGGAATGAGCAGTTCTTC.

The chain joins TRBV5-1 to TRBJ2-1, with 9 bases that match TRBD1. After removal of 7 bases from V and 8 bases from J, the junction contained 10 bases not matched to a gene. CDR3 size: 14 residues. CDR1 is SGHRS, CDR2 YFSETQ, per germline. CDR3 in DNA: TGCGCCAGCCAAAGGACAGGGGTCGGGGATGAGCAGTTCTTC. Translating it yields CASQRTGVGDEQFF.

The chain employs TRBV2 and TRBJ1-2; TRBD1 aligns across 7 bases. This CDR3 comprises 14 residues. Germline assignment: CDR1 SNHLY and CDR2 FYNNEI. With V trimmed by 4 bases and J by 6 bases, 8 bases remained unmatched. DNA of the CDR3: TGTGCCAGCAGTGCTGTGACAGGGTACAATGGCTACACCTTC. Translated: CASSAVTGYNGYTF.

V usage is TRBV18 and J usage is TRBJ2-1; 11 bases are shared with TRBD2. V shed 3 bases, J shed 0 bases, and the junction held 7 bases outside the gene matches. Germline values: CDR1 KGHSH, CDR2 LQKENI. The length of the CDR3 is 18 residues. The CDR3 sequence is CASSPRTSGPSSYNEQFF. In DNA form, the CDR3 reads TGTGCCAGCTCACCTCGGACTAGCGGGCCCAGCTCCTACAATGAGCAGTTCTTC.

The rearrangement uses TRBV2 and TRBJ2-7; 7 bases are shared with TRBD1. This CDR3 has 14 amino acids. Germline CDR1 and CDR2: SNHLY and FYNNEI. V dropped 10 bases and J dropped 5; count of bases not matched to a gene: 14. The CDR3, as DNA: TGTGCCACCCGACAGGGCTTAAGTTGGGACGAGCAGTACTTC. Its translation is CATRQGLSWDEQYF.

The chain carries TRBV7-2 and TRBJ2-7; no clear D. From germline, CDR1 is SGHTA and CDR2 FQGNSA. CDR3 length: 13 amino acids. The V and J ends lost 4 bases and 7 bases respectively, with 14 bases between them. For the CDR3, the DNA is TGTGCCAGCAGCTCAAGGCTGTCCGGGGAGCAGTACTTC. As protein: CASSSRLSGEQYF.

The chain uses TRBV6-5 and TRBJ2-5; 7 bases fit TRBD1. There are 13 residues in the CDR3. Germline V gene sequence: CDR1 MNHEY, CDR2 SVGAGI. With V trimmed by 6 bases and J by 5 bases, 6 bases remained unmatched. The CDR3 region has the DNA TGTGCCAGCAGCCCAGGGGGTCATGAGACCCAGTACTTC. Translating gives CASSPGGHETQYF.

The J gene is TRBJ1-2, the V gene TRBV7-6; D possibly corresponds to TRBD1 (6 bases). CDR3 length equals 14 residues. Germline values: CDR1 SGHVS, CDR2 FNYEAQ. Deletions cut 5 bases from V and 3 bases from J, with 13 bases between. The CDR3 protein is CASSPKAGDYGYTF. The CDR3 DNA is TGTGCCAGCAGCCCAAAGGCAGGGGACTATGGCTACACCTTC.

The J gene is TRBJ2-5, the V gene TRBV30; D perhaps matches TRBD2 (5 bases). V was trimmed by 1 base and J by 4 bases, leaving 10 bases between them. This CDR3 is built from 13 residues. Germline V gives CDR1 GTSNPN, CDR2 SVGIG (reference sequence). The CDR3 DNA reads TGTGCCTGGAGTGGAGGGTCTCCAGAGACCCAGTACTTC. Translation gives CAWSGGSPETQYF.

The chain uses TRBV28 and TRBJ1-4, with 10 bases matching TRBD1. The J segment lost 0 bases and the V segment lost 7 bases, leaving 8 bases of the junction unmatched. The CDR3 sequence is 17 residues long. Germline-derived CDR1 and CDR2 are MDHEN and SYDVKM. The chain's CDR3 is CASKWDRGYATNEKLFF. DNA of the CDR3: TGTGCCAGCAAGTGGGACAGGGGTTATGCAACTAATGAAAAACTGTTTTTT.

The chain carries TRBV4-3 and TRBJ2-7; TRBD2 aligns across 8 bases. In germline, CDR1 is LGHNA, CDR2 YSLEER. This CDR3 has 16 residues. J lost 4 bases, V lost 0 bases, and 8 bases had no gene match. CDR3 protein: CASSQDLGSGAYEQYF. As DNA, the CDR3 is TGCGCCAGCAGCCAAGATCTGGGTAGCGGGGCGTACGAGCAGTACTTC.